The clone carrying this TCR beta chain was recorded a few times. Its antigen is unidentified. The data belong to a study of beta chain features in type 1 diabetes. CD4+ naive, central memory, regulatory and stem cell-like memory subsets were isolated by sorting on CD45RO/CCR7/CD25/CD127/CD95/CD27. Of the isolated RNA, all was reverse transcribed, and so the sequenced material was expressed TCRB transcripts. Some clones are missing from TCRdb's copy, which holds only in-frame ones; the method was immunoSEQ multiplex PCR. The sample has a few hundred thousand clones; over 10% are singletons. Notes on the study in general: TCRB CDR3s from Type 1 diabetes patients were moderately but significantly shorter in all four CD4+ subsets.

The sequence was collected from a woman aged 18-35 years with type 1 diabetes. The sequenced sample consisted of naive CD4+ T cells from blood.

The CDR3 sequence is CASSRLAGVVGEQFF. Written as DNA, the CDR3 is TGTGCCAGCAGCAGACTAGCGGGGGTTGTAGGTGAGCAGTTCTTC. The genes are TRBV14 and TRBJ2-1; TRBD2 matches at 12 bases. Germline lookup yields CDR1 SGHDN and CDR2 FVKESK. V trimming: 5 bases; J trimming: 9 bases; junction bases outside the gene matches: 8. The length of the CDR3 is 15 residues.